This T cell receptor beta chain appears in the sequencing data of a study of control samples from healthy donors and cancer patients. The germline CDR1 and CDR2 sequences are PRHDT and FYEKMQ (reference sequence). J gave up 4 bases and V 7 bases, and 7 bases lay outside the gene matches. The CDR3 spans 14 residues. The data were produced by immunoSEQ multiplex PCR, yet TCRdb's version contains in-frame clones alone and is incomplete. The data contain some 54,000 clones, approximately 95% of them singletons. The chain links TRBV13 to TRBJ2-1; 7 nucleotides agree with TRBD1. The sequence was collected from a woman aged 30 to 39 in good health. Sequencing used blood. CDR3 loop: CASTDRRFYNEQFF. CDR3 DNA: TGTGCCAGCACGGACAGGCGGTTTTACAATGAGCAGTTCTTC. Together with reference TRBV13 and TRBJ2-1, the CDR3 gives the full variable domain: AAGVIQSPRHLIKEKRETATLKCYPIPRHDTVYWYQQGPGQDPQFLISFYEKMQSDKGSIPDRFSAQQFSDYHSELNMSSLELGDSALYFCASTDRRFYNEQFFGPGTRLTVL.